The rows below give T cell receptor beta chains drawn from one sample of a study of CD8+ T cells in alopecia areata. TCRdb's copy holds only in-frame clones and misses some; the assay was immunoSEQ multiplex PCR. The sample has 140,000 to 150,000 clones; around two thirds are singletons. Sequencing was performed on CD8+ T cells sorted from blood. These receptors were obtained from a human donor in good health. Both conserved end residues are part of each CDR3. D genes are given only for firm matches. Where a row states a size, it is once, few, many or the class of an expanded clone; other rows omit it.

size	V	D	length	J	DNA	CDR3
NA	TRBV28	TRBD1	15	TRBJ1-1	TGTGCCAGCAGTCTCGCCGGGACAGGGCAGACTGAAGCTTTCTTT	CASSLAGTGQTEAFF
few	TRBV9	NA	13	TRBJ2-3	TGTGCCAGCAGCGTAGTCAGCACAGATACGCAGTATTTT	CASSVVSTDTQYF
NA	TRBV5-4	TRBD2	16	TRBJ2-1	TGTGCCAGCAGCTTTGGTCGGCTAGCGGGAGTTGATGAGCAGTTCTTC	CASSFGRLAGVDEQFF
NA	TRBV6-5	NA	14	TRBJ1-2	TGTGCCAGCAGTTACTCGCCGAAAAGCTATGGCTACACCTTC	CASSYSPKSYGYTF
NA	TRBV9	NA	13	TRBJ2-2	TGTGCCAGCCGCCCCGAGGGTCACGGGGAGCTGTTTTTT	CASRPEGHGELFF
NA	TRBV7-8	TRBD1	16	TRBJ2-7	TGTGCCAGCAGCTACATTCAGGGGGATATCGGACACGAGCAGTACTTC	CASSYIQGDIGHEQYF
NA	TRBV5-1	NA	13	TRBJ1-1	TGCGCCAGCAGCTTCGTCAGGGGCGCTGAAGCTTTCTTT	CASSFVRGAEAFF
few	TRBV13	TRBD2	15	TRBJ2-7	TGTGCCAGCGAACTAGCGGGAGGGCGGACCTACGAGCAGTACTTC	CASELAGGRTYEQYF
NA	TRBV6-6	NA	10	TRBJ1-1	TGTGCCAGTAGACTTACTGAAGCTTTCTTT	CASRLTEAFF
NA	TRBV7-6	NA	15	TRBJ2-2	TGTGCCAGCAGCTCCCCCGGCGGGGCTACCGGGGAGCTGTTTTTT	CASSSPGGATGELFF
NA	TRBV4-1	TRBD2	16	TRBJ2-6	TGCGCCAGCAGCCGGACTAGCGGCTCTGGGGCCAACGTCCTGACTTTC	CASSRTSGSGANVLTF
NA	TRBV27	NA	14	TRBJ2-3	TGTGCCAGCAGACGCGGGACCACCATAGATACGCAGTATTTT	CASRRGTTIDTQYF
few	TRBV4-1	NA	13	TRBJ1-1	TGCGCCAGCAGCCAAGATCGGCTAACAGAAGCTTTCTTT	CASSQDRLTEAFF
NA	TRBV4-1	NA	11	TRBJ2-3	TGCGCCAGCAGCCAAGCAGATACGCAGTATTTT	CASSQADTQYF
NA	TRBV13	NA	15	TRBJ2-5	TGTGCCAGCAGCGCGAGGGACCTACCGGGGGAGACCCAGTACTTC	CASSARDLPGETQYF
NA	TRBV28	NA	14	TRBJ2-7	TGTGCCATCAAAATGGCTGGAACAGCCTACGAGCAGTACTTC	CAIKMAGTAYEQYF
NA	TRBV10-3	TRBD2	17	TRBJ2-7	TGTGCCATCAACTCGGGACTAGCGGGAGAGGGGTACTACGAGCAGTACTTC	CAINSGLAGEGYYEQYF
NA	TRBV27	NA	13	TRBJ1-5	TGTGCCAGCAGTTTATCAGGGAATCAGCCCCAGCATTTT	CASSLSGNQPQHF
NA	TRBV18	NA	13	TRBJ1-5	TGTGCCAGCTCACCGATGAGGGGCCAGCCCCAGCATTTT	CASSPMRGQPQHF
few	TRBV7-9	NA	14	TRBJ2-7	TGTGCCAGCAGCTCTACGGGGTATCATTCCGAGCAGTACTTC	CASSSTGYHSEQYF
NA	TRBV29-1	NA	14	TRBJ2-3	TGCAGCGTTGTTTATCCAGGGACACCCTTCGCGCAGTATTTT	CSVVYPGTPFAQYF
NA	TRBV9	NA	13	TRBJ2-1	TGTGCCAGCAGCGCCTCTGAGTCTGAGGGGCAGTTCTTC	CASSASESEGQFF
NA	TRBV6-4	TRBD2	14	TRBJ2-1	TGTGCCAGCAGTGACGGACTAGCGGGAGATGAGCAGTTCTTC	CASSDGLAGDEQFF
NA	TRBV2	NA	12	TRBJ1-5	TGTGCCAGCAGTGATTCCCATCAGCCCCAGCATTTT	CASSDSHQPQHF
NA	TRBV9	TRBD1	15	TRBJ2-4	TGTGCCAGCAGTGGCTCGGGACAGGAGAAAAACATTCAGTACTTC	CASSGSGQEKNIQYF
NA	TRBV29-1	NA	13	TRBJ2-7	TGCAGCGTTGAAGATCCCCCAGGTTACGAGCAGTACTTC	CSVEDPPGYEQYF
few	TRBV14	NA	12	TRBJ1-2	TGTGCCAGCAGCCAAGGTGGCTATGGCTACACCTTC	CASSQGGYGYTF
NA	TRBV6-5	TRBD2	15	TRBJ2-7	TGTGCCAGCAGTTACGGGACTAGCGGCTCCTACGAGCAGTACTTC	CASSYGTSGSYEQYF
NA	TRBV5-1	NA	15	TRBJ2-7	TGCGCCAGCAGCGGTTCTACTTCTCACTCCTACGAGCAGTACTTC	CASSGSTSHSYEQYF
NA	TRBV29-1	TRBD2	15	TRBJ2-1	TGCAGCGTTGTCCCTAGCGGGAGATTTTCCGATGAGCAGTTCTTC	CSVVPSGRFSDEQFF
few	TRBV7-9	TRBD2	15	TRBJ2-1	TGTGCCAGCAGCCCGCGACTAGCGGGGTACAATGAGCAGTTCTTC	CASSPRLAGYNEQFF
NA	TRBV9	TRBD2	16	TRBJ2-3	TGTGCCAGCAGCGTAGAGTCCTCTAGCGGGAGGTTGGCGCAGTATTTT	CASSVESSSGRLAQYF
few	TRBV7-9	NA	14	TRBJ2-1	TGTGCCAGTCGACTCCCCCTTACAGGGTCCGAGCAGTTCTTC	CASRLPLTGSEQFF
NA	TRBV6-5	NA	12	TRBJ2-5	TGTGCCAGCGGGACCCGTGGAGAGACCCAGTACTTC	CASGTRGETQYF
NA	TRBV5-4	TRBD2	15	TRBJ2-1	TGTGCCAGCAGCTCCGGACTAGCGCACTACAATGAGCAGTTCTTC	CASSSGLAHYNEQFF
NA	TRBV28	TRBD1	15	TRBJ1-5	TGTGCCAGCAGTTTACGGGACAGAGGCAATCAGCCCCAGCATTTT	CASSLRDRGNQPQHF
few	TRBV27	NA	15	TRBJ1-3	TGTGCCAGCAGTCCCCTAGGAGGGGTTGAAAACACCATATATTTT	CASSPLGGVENTIYF
few	TRBV13	NA	12	TRBJ2-7	TGTGCCAGCAGCTTAGAACCCGATGAGCAGTACTTC	CASSLEPDEQYF